This T cell receptor (beta chain) derives from a study of shared clonotypes between healthy human individuals. Investigators spread the genomic DNA of each subset evenly over several immunoSEQ plates. Here immunoSEQ multiplex PCR was the method, and the copy in TCRdb shows in-frame clones only, minus some. This sample carries roughly 2 million clones, approximately 95% of them seen once, and the ten largest clones take about 0.13%. Turning to this clone: Its specificity is not known.

The germline V and J ends were trimmed by 11 bases and 4 bases, with 17 bases remaining between them. Germline CDR1 and CDR2: SNHLY and FYNNEI. The CDR3 runs 13 residues. Study-wide results and caveats: A generally larger estimated richness was seen in naive subsets than in memory subsets. The donor pool, a small one, limited the genetic and exposure-history diversity represented.

Sequenced input: naive CD4+ T cells sorted from blood. The sample's subset: CD45RA+ positively selected. The chain links TRBV2 to TRBJ1-1; a weak D match, TRBD1 (5 bases). The clonotype originates from a man aged 18 to 35 in good health. The CDR3 region is CAGGPFQGTEAFF. In DNA form, the CDR3 reads TGTGCCGGCGGACCGTTCCAGGGCACTGAAGCTTTCTTT.